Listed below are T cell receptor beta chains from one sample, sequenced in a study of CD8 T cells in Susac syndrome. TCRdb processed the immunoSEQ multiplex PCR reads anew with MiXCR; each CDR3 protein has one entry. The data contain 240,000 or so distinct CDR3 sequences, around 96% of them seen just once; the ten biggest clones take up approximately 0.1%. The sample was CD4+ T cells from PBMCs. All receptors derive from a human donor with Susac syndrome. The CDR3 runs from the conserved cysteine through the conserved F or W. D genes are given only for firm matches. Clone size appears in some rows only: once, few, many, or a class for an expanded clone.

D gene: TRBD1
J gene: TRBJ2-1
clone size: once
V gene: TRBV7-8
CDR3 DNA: TGTGCCAGCAGCTTAGACGTCGACAGGGTGGTAGATGAGCAGTTCTTC
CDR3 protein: CASSLDVDRVVDEQFF

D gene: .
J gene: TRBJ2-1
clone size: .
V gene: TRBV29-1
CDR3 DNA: TGCAGCGTTCTGGTCAGGGGCTATGAGCAGTTCTTC
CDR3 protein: CSVLVRGYEQFF

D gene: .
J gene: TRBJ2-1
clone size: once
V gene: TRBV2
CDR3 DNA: TGTGCCAGCATGCTGGGAGACTTATACAATGAGCAGTTCTTC
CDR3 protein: CASMLGDLYNEQFF

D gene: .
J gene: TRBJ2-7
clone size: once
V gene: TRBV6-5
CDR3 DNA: TGTGCCACGCACCGTGGGGCCTACGAGCAGTACTTC
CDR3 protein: CATHRGAYEQYF

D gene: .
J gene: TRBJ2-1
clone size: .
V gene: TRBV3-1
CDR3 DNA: TGTGCCAGCAGCCAAGCTGCAGCGGCCTTTAACAATGAGCAGTTCTTC
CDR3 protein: CASSQAAAAFNNEQFF

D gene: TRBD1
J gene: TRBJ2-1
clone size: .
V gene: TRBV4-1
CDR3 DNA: TGCGCCAGCAGCCAAGTTTTGGGACAGGGCTCCTACAATGAGCAGTTCTTC
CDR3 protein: CASSQVLGQGSYNEQFF

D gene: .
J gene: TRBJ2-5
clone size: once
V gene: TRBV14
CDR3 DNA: TGTGCCAGCAGCCAGGGGCTCATAAAAGAGACCCAGTACTTC
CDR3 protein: CASSQGLIKETQYF

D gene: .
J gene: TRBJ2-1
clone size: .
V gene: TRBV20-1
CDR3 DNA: TGCAGTGCTAGAGAGGGGGCGGAATACAATGAGCAGTTCTTC
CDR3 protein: CSAREGAEYNEQFF

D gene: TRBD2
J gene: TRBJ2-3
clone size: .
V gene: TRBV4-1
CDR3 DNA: TGCGCCAGCAGCCCCCAGGGGAGCGGGAGGCCAGATACGCAGTATTTT
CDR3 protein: CASSPQGSGRPDTQYF

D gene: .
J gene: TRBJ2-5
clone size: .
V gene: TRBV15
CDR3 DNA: TGTGCCACCAGCAGAGTGAGGGCTCGGGGCCTTGGGGGGGAGACCCAGTACTTC
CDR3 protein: CATSRVRARGLGGETQYF

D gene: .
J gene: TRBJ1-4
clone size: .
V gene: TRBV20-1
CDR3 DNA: TGCAGTGCTAGTCCCCTTCGGGGGAATGAAAAACTGTTTTTT
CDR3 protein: CSASPLRGNEKLFF

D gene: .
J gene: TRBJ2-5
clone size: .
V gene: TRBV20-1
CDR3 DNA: TGCAGTGCTAGAGCAGCAGGTGTGACGACCCAGTACTTC
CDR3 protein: CSARAAGVTTQYF

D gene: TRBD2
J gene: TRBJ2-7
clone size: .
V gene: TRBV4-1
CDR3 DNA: TGCGCCAGCAGCCAAGAGAGGCGGGAGGGCCTCTACGAGCAGTACTTC
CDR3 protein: CASSQERREGLYEQYF

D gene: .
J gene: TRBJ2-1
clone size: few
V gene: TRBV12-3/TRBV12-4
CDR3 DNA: TGTGCCAGCAGTGGCTTAGTGGGTGAGCAGTTCTTC
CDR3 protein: CASSGLVGEQFF

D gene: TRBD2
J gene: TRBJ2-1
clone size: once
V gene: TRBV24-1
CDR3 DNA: TGTGCCACCAGTGACCCCGGGACTAGGGATGAGCAGTTCTTC
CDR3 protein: CATSDPGTRDEQFF

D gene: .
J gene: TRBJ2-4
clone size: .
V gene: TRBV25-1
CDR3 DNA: TGTGCCAGCAGTGGTCCGGGTAGCGAAGCCAAAAACATTCAGTACTTC
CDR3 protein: CASSGPGSEAKNIQYF

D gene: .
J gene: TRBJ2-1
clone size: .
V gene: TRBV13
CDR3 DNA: TGTGCCAGCAGCCTCGCTGCGCGTAACAATGAGCAGTTCTTC
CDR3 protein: CASSLAARNNEQFF

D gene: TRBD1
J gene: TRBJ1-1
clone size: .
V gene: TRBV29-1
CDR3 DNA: TGCAGCGTTGACAGGGGGGGCACTGAAGCTTTCTTT
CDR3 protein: CSVDRGGTEAFF

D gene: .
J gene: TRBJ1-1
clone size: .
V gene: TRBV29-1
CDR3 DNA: TGCAGCGTTGAAACGGACAAGAACACTGAAGCTTTCTTT
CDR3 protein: CSVETDKNTEAFF

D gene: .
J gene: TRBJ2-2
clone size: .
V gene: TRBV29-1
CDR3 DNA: TGCAGCGTATCGGGTTTGAACACCGGGGAGCTGTTTTTT
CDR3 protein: CSVSGLNTGELFF

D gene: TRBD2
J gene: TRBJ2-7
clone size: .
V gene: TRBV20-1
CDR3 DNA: TGCAGTGCTGGAAGGCCTAGCGGAACCTACGAGCAGTACTTC
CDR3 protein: CSAGRPSGTYEQYF

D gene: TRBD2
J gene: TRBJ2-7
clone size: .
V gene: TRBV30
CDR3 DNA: TGTGCCTGGAATCTAGCGGCCTACGAGCAGTACTTC
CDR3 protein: CAWNLAAYEQYF

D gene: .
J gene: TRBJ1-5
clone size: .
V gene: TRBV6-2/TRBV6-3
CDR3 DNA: TGTGCCAGCAGCACCCAGGAGGGGAGGGTAAGAGGCGCGCCAAGAAATTTCCAGCCCCAGCATTTT
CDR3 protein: CASSTQEGRVRGAPRNFQPQHF

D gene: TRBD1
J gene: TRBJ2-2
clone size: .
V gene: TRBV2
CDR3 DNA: TGTGCCAGCCAGACAGGGACCGGGGAGCTGTTTTTT
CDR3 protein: CASQTGTGELFF

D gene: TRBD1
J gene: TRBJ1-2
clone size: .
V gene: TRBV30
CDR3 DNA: TGTGCCTGGGGAGCTCGGGACAGGGCAGCGGCGGGCTACACCTTC
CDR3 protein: CAWGARDRAAAGYTF

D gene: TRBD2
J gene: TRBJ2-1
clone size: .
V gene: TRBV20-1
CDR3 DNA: TGCAGTGCTAGCCCATCCGGGGTAGCGGGATACAATGAGCAGTTCTTC
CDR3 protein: CSASPSGVAGYNEQFF

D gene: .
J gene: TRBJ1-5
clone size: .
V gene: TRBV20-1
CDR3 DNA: TGCAGTGCTAGTATCCGATACAATCAGCCCCAGCATTTT
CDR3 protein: CSASIRYNQPQHF

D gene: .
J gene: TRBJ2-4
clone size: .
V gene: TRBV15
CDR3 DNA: TGTGCCACCAGCATAAGGTCGGCAGAAGATATAGCCAAAAACATTCAGTACTTC
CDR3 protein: CATSIRSAEDIAKNIQYF

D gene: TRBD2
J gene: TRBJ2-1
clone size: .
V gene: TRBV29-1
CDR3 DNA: TGCAGCGCCGGACTAGCGGAGACCTACAATGAGCAGTTCTTC
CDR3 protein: CSAGLAETYNEQFF

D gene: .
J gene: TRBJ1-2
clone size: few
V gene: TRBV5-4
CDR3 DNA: TGTGCCAGCAGCCAGACCGGACTCTATGGCTACACCTTC
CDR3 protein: CASSQTGLYGYTF

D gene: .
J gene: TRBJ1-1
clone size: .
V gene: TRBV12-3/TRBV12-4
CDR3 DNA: TGTGCCAGCAGTCCCCTCGTAGGGAACACTGAAGCTTTCTTT
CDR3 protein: CASSPLVGNTEAFF

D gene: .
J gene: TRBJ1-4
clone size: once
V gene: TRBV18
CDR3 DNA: TGTGCCAGCTCTCCACAAGGGACTCGCGGAAAACTGTTTTTT
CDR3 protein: CASSPQGTRGKLFF

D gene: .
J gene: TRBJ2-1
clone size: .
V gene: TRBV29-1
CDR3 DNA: TGCAGCGTCGCCGCGCGCCTAGCAGGCAATGAGCAGTTCTTC
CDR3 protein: CSVAARLAGNEQFF

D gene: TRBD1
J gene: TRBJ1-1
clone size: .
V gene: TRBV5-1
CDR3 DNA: TGCGCCAGCAGCACGGAGAGGGGGCAGGATACTGAAGCTTTCTTT
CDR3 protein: CASSTERGQDTEAFF

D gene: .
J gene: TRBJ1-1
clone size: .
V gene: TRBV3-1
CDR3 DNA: TGTGCCAGCAGCCAAGGGTTCAGGGGTACTGAAGCTTTCTTT
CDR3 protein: CASSQGFRGTEAFF

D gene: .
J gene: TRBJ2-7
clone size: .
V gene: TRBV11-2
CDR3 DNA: TGTGCCAGCAGCCCATGGGGAGGTGGTCCCTACGAGCAGTACTTC
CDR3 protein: CASSPWGGGPYEQYF

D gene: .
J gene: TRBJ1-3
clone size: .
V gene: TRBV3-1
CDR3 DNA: TGTGCCAGCAGCCAAGAAACGGGGGTAACTGGAAACACCATATATTTT
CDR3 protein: CASSQETGVTGNTIYF

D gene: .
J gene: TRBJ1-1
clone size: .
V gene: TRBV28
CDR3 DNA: TGTGCCAGCAGTTTTGATGTACCGCTGAACACTGAAGCTTTCTTT
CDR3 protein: CASSFDVPLNTEAFF

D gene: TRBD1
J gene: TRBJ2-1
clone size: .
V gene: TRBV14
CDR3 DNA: TGTGCCAGCAGCCAAGATAAGGGACAGGGGGTTGGAGAGCAGTTCTTC
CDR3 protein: CASSQDKGQGVGEQFF

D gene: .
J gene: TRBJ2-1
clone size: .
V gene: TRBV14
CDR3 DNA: TGTGCCAGCAGCCAGGAGTACAATGAGCAGTTCTTC
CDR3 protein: CASSQEYNEQFF

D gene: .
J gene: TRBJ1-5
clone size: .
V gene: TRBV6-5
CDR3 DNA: TGTGCCAGCAGCCGCGTCGCAACCAGCAATCAGCCCCAGCATTTT
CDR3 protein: CASSRVATSNQPQHF